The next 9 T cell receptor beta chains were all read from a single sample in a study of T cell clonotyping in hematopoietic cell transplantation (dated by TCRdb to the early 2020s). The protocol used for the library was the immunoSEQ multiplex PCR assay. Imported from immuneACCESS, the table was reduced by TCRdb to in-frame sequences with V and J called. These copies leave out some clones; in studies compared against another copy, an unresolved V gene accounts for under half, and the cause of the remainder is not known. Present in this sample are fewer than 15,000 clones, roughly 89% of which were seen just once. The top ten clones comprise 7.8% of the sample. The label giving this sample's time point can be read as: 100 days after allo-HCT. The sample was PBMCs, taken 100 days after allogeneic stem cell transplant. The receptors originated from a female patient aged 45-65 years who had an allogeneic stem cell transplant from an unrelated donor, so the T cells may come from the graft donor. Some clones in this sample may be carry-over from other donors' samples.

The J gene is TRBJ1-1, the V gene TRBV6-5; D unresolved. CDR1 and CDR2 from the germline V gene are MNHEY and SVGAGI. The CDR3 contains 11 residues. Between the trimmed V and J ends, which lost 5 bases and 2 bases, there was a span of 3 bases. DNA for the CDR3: TGTGCCAGCAGTCACAACACTGAAGCTTTCTTT. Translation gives CASSHNTEAFF.

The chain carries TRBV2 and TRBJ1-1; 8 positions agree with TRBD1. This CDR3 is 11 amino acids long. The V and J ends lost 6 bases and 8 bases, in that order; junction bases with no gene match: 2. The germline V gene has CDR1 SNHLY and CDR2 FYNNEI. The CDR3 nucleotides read TGTGCCAGCAGCGACAGGGGCGAAGCTTTCTTT. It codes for CASSDRGEAFF. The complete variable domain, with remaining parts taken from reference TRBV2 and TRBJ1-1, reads EPEVTQTPSHQVTQMGQEVILRCVPISNHLYFYWYRQILGQKVEFLVSFYNNEISEKSEIFDDQFSVERPDGSNFTLKIRSTKLEDSAMYFCASSDRGEAFFGQGTRLTVV.

CDR3 in DNA: TGCGCCAGCAGCTTGGGGTCTGCGACCATGGTGTGGGACAGGATGGCTGGAAACACCATATATTTT. Protein: CASSLGSATMVWDRMAGNTIYF. V usage is TRBV5-1 and J usage is TRBJ1-3; the match to TRBD1 covers 8 bases. CDR1 and CDR2 (germline): SGHRS, YFSETQ. This CDR3 is 22 amino acids long. V lost 0 bases and J lost 2; bases outside the gene matches: 22.

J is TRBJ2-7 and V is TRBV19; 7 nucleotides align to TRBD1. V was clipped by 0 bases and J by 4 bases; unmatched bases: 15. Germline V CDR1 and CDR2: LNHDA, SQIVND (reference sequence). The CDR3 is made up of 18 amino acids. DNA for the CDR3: TGTGCCAGTAGTATAGAAGGAACGAGTTGGGACAGCAGTTACGAGCAGTACTTC. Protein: CASSIEGTSWDSSYEQYF. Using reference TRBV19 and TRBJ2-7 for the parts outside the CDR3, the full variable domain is DGGITQSPKYLFRKEGQNVTLSCEQNLNHDAMYWYRQDPGQGLRLIYYSQIVNDFQKGDIAEGYSVSREKKESFPLTVTSAQKNPTAFYLCASSIEGTSWDSSYEQYFGPGTRLTVT.

The CDR3 DNA reads as TGTGCCAGCAGCATCGGGAACACTGAAGCTTTCTTT. Translation gives CASSIGNTEAFF. The rearrangement uses TRBV7-9 and TRBJ1-1; D call uncertain. Germline-derived CDR1 and CDR2 are SEHNR and FQNEAQ (reference sequence). The CDR3 spans 12 residues. Trimming removed 5 bases from V and 1 base from J, with 5 bases in between.

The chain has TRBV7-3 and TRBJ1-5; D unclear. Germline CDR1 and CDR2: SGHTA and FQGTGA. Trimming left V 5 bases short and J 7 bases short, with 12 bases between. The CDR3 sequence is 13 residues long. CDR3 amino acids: CASSLTGGQPQHF. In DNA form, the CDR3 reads TGTGCCAGCAGCCTTACGGGAGGCCAGCCCCAGCATTTT.

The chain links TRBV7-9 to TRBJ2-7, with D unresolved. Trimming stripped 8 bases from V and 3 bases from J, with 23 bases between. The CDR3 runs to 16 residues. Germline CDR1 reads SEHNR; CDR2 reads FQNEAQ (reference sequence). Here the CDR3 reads CASLTPSLSGYYEQYF. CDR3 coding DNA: TGTGCCAGCCTTACCCCATCTTTGTCAGGTTACTACGAGCAGTACTTC. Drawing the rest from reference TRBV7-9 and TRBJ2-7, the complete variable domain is DTGVSQNPRHKITKRGQNVTFRCDPISEHNRLYWYRQTLGQGPEFLTYFQNEAQLEKSRLLSDRFSAERPKGSFSTLEIQRTEQGDSAMYLCASLTPSLSGYYEQYFGPGTRLTVT.

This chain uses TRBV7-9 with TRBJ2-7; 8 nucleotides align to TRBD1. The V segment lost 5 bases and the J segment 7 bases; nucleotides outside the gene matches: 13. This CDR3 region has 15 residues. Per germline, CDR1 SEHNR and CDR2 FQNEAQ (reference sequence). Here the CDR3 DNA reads TGTGCCAGCAGCCCCCGGGACAGGCCTTTCCGGGAGCAGTACTTC. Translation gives CASSPRDRPFREQYF.

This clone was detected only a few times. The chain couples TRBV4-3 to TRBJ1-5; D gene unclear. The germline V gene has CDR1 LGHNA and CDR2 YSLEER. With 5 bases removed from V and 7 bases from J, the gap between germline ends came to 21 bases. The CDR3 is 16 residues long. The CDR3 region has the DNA TGCGCCAGCAGCGACGTACGAAAGGAGTTTGGCCAGCCCCAGCATTTT. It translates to CASSDVRKEFGQPQHF.